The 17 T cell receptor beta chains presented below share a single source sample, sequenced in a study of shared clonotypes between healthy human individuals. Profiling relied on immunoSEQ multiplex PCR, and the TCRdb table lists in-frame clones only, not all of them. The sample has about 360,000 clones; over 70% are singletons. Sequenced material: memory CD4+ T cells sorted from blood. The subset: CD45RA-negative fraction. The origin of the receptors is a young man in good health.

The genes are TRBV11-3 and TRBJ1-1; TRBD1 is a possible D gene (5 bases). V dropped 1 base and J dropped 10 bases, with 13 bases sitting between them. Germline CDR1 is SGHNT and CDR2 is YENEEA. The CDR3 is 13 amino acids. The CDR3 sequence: CASSLAPGRVAFF. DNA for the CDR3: TGTGCCAGCAGCTTAGCTCCGGGGCGGGTAGCTTTCTTT.

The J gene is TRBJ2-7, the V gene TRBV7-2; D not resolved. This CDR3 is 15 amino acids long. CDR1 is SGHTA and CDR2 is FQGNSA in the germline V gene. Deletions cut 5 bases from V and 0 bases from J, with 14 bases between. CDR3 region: CASSRGDASSYEQYF. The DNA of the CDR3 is TGTGCCAGCAGCCGAGGTGACGCCAGCTCCTACGAGCAGTACTTC.

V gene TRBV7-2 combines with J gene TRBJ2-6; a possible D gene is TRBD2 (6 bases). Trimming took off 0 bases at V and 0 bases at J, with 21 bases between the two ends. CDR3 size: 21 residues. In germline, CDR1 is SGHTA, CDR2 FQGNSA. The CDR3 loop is CASSLAVKSGPTYSGANVLTF. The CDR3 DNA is TGTGCCAGCAGCTTAGCAGTGAAGAGCGGGCCTACTTACTCTGGGGCCAACGTCCTGACTTTC.

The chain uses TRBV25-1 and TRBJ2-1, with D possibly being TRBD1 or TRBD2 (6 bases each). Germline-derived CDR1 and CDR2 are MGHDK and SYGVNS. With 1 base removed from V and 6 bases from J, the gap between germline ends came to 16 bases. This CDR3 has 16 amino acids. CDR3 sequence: CASSESGLGGGNEQFF. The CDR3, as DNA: TGTGCCAGCAGTGAATCAGGGTTAGGGGGAGGCAATGAGCAGTTCTTC.

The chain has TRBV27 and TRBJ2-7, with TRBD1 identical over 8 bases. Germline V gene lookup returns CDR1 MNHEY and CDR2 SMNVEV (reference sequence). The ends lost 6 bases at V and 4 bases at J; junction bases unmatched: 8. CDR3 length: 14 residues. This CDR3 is CASSPRDRLYEQYF. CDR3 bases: TGTGCCAGCAGCCCACGGGACAGGTTGTACGAGCAGTACTTC.

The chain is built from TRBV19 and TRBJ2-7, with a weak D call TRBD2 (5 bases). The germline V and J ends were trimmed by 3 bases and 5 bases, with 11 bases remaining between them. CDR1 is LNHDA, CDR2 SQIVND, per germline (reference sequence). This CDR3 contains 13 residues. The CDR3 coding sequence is TGTGCCAGTAGTATCTCCCGGGGTCACGAGCAGTACTTC. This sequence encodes CASSISRGHEQYF.

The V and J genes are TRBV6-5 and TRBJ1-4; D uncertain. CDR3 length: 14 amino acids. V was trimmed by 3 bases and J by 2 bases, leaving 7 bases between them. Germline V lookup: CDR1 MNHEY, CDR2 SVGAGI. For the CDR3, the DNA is TGTGCCAGCAGTTATCGGAGGACTAATGAAAAACTGTTTTTT. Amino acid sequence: CASSYRRTNEKLFF.

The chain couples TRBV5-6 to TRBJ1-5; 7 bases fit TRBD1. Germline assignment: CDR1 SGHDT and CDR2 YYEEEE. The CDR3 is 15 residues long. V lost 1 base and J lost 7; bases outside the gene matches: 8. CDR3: CASSLNPTGTQPQHF. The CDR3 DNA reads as TGTGCCAGCAGCTTGAACCCGACAGGGACACAGCCCCAGCATTTT.

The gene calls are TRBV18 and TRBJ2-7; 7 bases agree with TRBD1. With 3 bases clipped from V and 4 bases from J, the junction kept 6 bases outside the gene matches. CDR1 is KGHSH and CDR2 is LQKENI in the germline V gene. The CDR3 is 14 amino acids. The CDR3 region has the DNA TGTGCCAGCTCACCCAGGGGGTCTATTTACGAGCAGTACTTC. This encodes CASSPRGSIYEQYF. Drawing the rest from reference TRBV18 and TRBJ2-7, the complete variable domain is NAGVMQNPRHLVRRRGQEARLRCSPMKGHSHVYWYRQLPEEGLKFMVYLQKENIIDESGMPKERFSAEFPKEGPSILRIQQVVRGDSAAYFCASSPRGSIYEQYFGPGTRLTVT.

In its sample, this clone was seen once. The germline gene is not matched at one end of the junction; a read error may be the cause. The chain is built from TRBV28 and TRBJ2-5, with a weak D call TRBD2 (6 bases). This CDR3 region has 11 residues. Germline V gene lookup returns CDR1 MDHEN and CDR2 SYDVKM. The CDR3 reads CASSYRDERDF. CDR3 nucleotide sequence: TGTGCCAGCAGTTACCGGGACGAGCGGGACTTC.

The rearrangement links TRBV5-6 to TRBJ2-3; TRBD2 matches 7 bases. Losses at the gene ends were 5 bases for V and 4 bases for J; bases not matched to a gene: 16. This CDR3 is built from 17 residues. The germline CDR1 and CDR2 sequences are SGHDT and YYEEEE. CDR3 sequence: CASRALAGGSGADTQYF. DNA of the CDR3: TGTGCCAGCAGAGCTTTAGCTGGCGGGAGTGGTGCAGATACGCAGTATTTT.

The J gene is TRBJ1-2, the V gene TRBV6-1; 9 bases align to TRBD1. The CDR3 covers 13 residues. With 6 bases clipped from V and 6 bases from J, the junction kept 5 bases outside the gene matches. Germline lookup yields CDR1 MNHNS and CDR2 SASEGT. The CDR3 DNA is TGTGCCAGCAGGGGGACAGGGAGGAATGGCTACACCTTC. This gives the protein CASRGTGRNGYTF.

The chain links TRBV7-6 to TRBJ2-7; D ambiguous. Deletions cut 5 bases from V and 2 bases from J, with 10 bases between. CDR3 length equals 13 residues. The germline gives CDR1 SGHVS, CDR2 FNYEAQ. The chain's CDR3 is CASSPRSPYEQYF. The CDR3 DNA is TGTGCCAGCAGCCCCCGAAGCCCCTACGAGCAGTACTTC.

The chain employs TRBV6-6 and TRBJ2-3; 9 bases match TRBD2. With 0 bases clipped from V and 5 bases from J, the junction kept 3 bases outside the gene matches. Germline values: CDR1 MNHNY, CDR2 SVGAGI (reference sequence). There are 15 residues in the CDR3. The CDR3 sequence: CASSYSVAGEDTQYF. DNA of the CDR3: TGTGCCAGCAGTTACTCGGTAGCGGGGGAAGATACGCAGTATTTT.

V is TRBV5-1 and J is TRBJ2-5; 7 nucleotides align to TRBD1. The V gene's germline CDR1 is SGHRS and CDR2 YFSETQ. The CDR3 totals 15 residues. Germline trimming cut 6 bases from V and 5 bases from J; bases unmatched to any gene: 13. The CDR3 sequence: CASTLEGGAWETQYF. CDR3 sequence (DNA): TGCGCCAGCACCCTGGAAGGGGGCGCGTGGGAGACCCAGTACTTC.

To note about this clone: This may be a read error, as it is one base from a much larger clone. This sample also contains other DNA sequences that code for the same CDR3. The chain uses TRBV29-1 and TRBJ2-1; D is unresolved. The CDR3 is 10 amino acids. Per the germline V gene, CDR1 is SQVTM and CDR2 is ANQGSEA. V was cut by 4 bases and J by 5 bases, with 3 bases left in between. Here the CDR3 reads CSVGDNEQFF. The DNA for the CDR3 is TGCAGCGTTGGGGACAATGAGCAGTTCTTC.

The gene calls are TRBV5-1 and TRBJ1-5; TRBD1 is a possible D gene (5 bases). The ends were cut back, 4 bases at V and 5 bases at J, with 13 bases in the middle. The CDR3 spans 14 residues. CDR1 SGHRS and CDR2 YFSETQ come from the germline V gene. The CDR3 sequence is CASSPLGGDQPQHF. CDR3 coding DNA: TGCGCCAGCAGCCCTTTGGGGGGGGATCAGCCCCAGCATTTT.